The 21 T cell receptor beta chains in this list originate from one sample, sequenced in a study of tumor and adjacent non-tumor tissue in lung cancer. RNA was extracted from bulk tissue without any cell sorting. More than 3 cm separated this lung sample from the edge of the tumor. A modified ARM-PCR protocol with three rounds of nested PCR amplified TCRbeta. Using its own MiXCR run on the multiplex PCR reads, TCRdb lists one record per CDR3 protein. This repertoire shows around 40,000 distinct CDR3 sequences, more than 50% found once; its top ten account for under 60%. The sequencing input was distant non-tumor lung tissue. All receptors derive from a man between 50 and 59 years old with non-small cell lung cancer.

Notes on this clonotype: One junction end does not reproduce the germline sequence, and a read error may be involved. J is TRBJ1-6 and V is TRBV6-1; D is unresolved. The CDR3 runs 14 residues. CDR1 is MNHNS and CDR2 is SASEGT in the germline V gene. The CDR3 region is CASSELWNGSPLQF. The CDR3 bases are TGTGCCAGCAGTGAACTCTGGAACGGTTCACCTCTCCAATTT.

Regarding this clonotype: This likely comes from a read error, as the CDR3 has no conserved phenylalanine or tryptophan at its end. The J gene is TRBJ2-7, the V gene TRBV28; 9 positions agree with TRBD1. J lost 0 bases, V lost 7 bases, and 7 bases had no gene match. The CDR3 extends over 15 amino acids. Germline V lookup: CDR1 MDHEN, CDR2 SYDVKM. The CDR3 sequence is CASNLPGQGSYEQYL. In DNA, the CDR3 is TGTGCCAGCAACCTCCCGGGACAGGGCTCCTACGAGCAGTACCTC.

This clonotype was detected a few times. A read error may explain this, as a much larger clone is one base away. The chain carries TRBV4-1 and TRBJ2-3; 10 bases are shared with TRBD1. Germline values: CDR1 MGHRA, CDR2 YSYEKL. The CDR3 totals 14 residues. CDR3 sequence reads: CASSPGQGSDTRYF. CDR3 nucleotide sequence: TGCGCCAGCAGCCCGGGACAGGGGTCCGATACGCGGTATTTT.

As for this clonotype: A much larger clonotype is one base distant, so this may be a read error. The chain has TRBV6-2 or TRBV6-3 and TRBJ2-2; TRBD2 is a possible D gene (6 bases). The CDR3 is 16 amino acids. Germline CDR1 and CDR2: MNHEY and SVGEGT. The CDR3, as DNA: TGTGCCAGCAGACCGGGCCGGGGCGAGGGGTCCGGGGGGCTGTTTTTT. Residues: CASRPGRGEGSGGLFF.

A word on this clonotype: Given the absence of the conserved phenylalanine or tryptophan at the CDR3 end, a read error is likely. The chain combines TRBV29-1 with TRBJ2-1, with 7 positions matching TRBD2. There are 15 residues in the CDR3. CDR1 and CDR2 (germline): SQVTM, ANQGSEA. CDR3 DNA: TGCAGCGTCGAACTTCTAGTGGGAGGGCATAATGGGCAGTTCATC. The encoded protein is CSVELLVGGHNGQFI.

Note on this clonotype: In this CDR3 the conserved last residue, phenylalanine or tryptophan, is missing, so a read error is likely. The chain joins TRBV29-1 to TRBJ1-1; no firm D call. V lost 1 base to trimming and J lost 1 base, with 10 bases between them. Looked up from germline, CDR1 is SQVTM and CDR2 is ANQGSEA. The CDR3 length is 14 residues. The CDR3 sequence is CSVEAAQRNTEAFL. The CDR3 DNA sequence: TGCAGCGTTGAAGCGGCCCAACGGAACACTGAAGCTTTCCTT.

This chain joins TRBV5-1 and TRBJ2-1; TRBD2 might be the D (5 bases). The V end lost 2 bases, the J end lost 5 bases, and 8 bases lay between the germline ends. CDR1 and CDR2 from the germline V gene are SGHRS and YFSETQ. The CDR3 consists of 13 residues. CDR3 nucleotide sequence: TGCGCCAGCAGCTTTAGAGGGAACAATGAGCAGTTCTTC. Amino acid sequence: CASSFRGNNEQFF.

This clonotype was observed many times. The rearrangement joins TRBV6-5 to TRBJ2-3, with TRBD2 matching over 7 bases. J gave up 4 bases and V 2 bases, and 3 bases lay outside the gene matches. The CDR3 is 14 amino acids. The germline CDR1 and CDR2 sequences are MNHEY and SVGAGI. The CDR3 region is CASSYQRGADTQYF. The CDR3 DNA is TGTGCCAGCAGTTACCAACGGGGGGCAGATACGCAGTATTTT.

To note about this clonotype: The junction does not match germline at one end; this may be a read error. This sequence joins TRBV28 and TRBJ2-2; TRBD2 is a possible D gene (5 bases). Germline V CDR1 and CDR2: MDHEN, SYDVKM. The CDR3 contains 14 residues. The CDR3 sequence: CASSFLSGVGEPFF. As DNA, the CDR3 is TGTGCCAGCAGTTTTCTATCGGGTGTCGGGGAGCCGTTTTTT. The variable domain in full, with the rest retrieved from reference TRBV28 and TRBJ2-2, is DVKVTQSSRYLVKRTGEKVFLECVQDMDHENMFWYRQDPGLGLRLIYFSYDVKMKEKGDIPEGYSVSREKKERFSLILESASTNQTSMYLCASSFLSGVGEPFFGEGSRLTVL.

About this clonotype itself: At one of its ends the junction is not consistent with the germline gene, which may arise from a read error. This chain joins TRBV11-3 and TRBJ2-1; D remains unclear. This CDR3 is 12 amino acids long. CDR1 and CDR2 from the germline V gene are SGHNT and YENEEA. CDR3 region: CSSSQTDIEQFF. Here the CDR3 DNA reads TGTTCCAGCAGCCAGACTGACATTGAGCAGTTCTTC.

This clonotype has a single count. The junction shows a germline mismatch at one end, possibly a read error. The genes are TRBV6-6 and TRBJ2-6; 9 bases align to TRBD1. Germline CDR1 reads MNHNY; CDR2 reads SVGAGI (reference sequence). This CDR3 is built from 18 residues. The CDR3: CASTLGTGSSSGAKVLTF. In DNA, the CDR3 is TGTGCCAGCACTTTGGGGACAGGGTCAAGCTCTGGGGCCAAGGTCCTGACTTTC.

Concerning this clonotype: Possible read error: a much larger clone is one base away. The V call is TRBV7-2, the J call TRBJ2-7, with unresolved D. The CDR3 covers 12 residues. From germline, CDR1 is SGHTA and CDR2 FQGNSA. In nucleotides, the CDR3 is TGTGCCAGCAACTTAGGGTATCCAGAGCAGTACTTC. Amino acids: CASNLGYPEQYF.

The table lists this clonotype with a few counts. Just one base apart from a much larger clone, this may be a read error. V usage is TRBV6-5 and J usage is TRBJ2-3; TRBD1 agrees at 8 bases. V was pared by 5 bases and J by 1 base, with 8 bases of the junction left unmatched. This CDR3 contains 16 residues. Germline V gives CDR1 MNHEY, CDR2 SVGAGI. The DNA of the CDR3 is TGTGCCAGCAGTCCGGTGACAGGGGCTCGCACAGATACGCAGTATTTT. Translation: CASSPVTGARTDTQYF.

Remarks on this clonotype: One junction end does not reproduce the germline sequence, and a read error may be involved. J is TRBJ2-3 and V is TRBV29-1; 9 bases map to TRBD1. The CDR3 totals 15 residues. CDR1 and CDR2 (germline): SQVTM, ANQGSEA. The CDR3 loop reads CSTTPRTGGTDTQYF. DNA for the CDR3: TGTAGCACGACCCCCCGGACAGGGGGCACAGATACGCAGTATTTT.

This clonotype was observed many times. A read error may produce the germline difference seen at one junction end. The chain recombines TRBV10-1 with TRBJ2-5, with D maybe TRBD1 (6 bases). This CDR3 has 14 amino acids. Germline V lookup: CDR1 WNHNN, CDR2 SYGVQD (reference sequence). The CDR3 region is CASSEHRAGETHYF. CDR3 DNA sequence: TGCGCCAGCAGTGAGCACAGGGCTGGAGAGACCCATTACTTC.

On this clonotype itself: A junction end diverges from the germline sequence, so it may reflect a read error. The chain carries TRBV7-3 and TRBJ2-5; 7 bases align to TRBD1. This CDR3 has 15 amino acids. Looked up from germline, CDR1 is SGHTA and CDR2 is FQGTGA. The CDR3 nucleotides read TGTACCAGCAGCTTAGGGGGCGGCAGCCAAGAGACCCAGTACTTC. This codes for CTSSLGGGSQETQYF. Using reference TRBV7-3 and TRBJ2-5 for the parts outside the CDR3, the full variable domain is GAGVSQTPSNKVTEKGKYVELRCDPISGHTALYWYRQSLGQGPEFLIYFQGTGAADDSGLPNDRFFAVRPEGSVSTLKIQRTERGDSAVYLCTSSLGGGSQETQYFGPGTRLLVL.

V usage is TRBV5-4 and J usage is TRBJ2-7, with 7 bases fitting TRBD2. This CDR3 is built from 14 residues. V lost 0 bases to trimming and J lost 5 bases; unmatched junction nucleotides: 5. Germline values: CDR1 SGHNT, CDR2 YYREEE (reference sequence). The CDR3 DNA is TGTGCCAGCAGCTTGGGGACTAGTCTCAACGAGCAGTACTTC. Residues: CASSLGTSLNEQYF.

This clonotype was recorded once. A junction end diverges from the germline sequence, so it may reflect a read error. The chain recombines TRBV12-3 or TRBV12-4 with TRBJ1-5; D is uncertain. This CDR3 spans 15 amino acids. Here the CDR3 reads CATSLGTGSNQPQHF. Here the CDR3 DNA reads TGTGCCACCAGTTTAGGTACCGGCAGCAATCAGCCCCAGCATTTT.

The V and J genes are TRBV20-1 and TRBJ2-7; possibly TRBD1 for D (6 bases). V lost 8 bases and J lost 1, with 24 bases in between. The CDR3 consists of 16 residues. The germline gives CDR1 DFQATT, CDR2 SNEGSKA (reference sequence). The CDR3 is CSTKLPGRDTSYEQYF. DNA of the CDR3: TGCAGTACTAAATTACCCGGACGGGACACATCCTACGAGCAGTACTTC.

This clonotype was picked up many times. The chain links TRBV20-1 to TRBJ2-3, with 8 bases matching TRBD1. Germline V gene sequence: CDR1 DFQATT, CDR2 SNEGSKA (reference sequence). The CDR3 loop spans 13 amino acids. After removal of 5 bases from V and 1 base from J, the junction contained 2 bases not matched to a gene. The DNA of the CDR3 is TGCAGTGCTGAGACAGGGGGCACAGATACGCAGTATTTT. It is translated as CSAETGGTDTQYF.

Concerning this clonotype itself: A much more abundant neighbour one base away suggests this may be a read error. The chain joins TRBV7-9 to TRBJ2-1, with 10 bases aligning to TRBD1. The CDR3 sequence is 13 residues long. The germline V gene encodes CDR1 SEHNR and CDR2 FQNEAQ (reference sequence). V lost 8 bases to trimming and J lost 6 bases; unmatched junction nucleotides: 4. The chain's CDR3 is CASGQGGINEQFF. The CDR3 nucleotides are TGTGCCAGCGGACAGGGGGGGATCAATGAGCAGTTCTTC. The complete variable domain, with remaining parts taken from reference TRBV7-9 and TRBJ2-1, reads DTGVSQNPRHKITKRGQNVTFRCDPISEHNRLYWYRQTLGQGPEFLTYFQNEAQLEKSRLLSDRFSAERPKGSFSTLEIQRTEQGDSAMYLCASGQGGINEQFFGPGTRLTVL.